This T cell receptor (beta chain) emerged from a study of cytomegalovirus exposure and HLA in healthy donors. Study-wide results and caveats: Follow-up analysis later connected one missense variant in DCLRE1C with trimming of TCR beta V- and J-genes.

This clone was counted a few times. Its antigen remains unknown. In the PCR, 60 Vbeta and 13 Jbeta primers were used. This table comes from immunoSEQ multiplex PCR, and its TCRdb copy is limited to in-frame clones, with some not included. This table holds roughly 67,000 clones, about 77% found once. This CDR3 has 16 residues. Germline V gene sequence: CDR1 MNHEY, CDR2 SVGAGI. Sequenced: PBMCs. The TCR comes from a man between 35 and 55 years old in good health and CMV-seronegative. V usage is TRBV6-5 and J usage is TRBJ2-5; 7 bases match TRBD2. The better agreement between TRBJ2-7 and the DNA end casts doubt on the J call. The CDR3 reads CASSYSGAGSSYEQYF. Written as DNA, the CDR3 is TGTGCCAGCAGTTACAGCGGAGCGGGGAGCTCCTACGAGCAGTACTTC.